This T cell receptor beta chain was recorded in a study of blood T cell repertoires in COVID-19. The CDR3 contains 17 residues. V shed 2 bases, J shed 4 bases, and the junction held 7 bases outside the gene matches. Germline V gene lookup returns CDR1 SGHRS and CDR2 YFSETQ. This clone was counted a few times. Sequenced by immunoSEQ multiplex PCR; TCRdb stores in-frame clones only, minus some. The sample records about 140,000 clones, around nine tenths being singletons. The genes are TRBV5-1 and TRBJ2-1; TRBD2 matches 12 bases. The source is a woman between 45 and 65 years old with active or convalescent COVID-19. Input material: peripheral blood. CDR3 loop: CASSFRTSGDLYNEQFF. CDR3 nucleotides: TGCGCCAGCAGCTTCCGGACTAGCGGGGATCTATACAATGAGCAGTTCTTC. The complete variable domain, with remaining parts taken from reference TRBV5-1 and TRBJ2-1, reads KAGVTQTPRYLIKTRGQQVTLSCSPISGHRSVSWYQQTPGQGLQFLFEYFSETQRNKGNFPGRFSGRQFSNSRSEMNVSTLELGDSALYLCASSFRTSGDLYNEQFFGPGTRLTVL.